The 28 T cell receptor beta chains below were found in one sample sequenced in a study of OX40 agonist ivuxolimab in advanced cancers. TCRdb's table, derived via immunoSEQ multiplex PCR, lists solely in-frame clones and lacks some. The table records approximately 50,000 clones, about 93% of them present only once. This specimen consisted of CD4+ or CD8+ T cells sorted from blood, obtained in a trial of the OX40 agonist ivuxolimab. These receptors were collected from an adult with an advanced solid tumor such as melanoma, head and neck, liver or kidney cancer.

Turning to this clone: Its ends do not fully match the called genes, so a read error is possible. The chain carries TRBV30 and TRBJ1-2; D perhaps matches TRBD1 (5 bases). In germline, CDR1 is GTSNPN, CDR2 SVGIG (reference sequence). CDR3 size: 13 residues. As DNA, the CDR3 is TGTGCCTGGAGTTACGGCGACAGCAGTCAGAGAAACTTC. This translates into CAWSYGDSSQRNF.

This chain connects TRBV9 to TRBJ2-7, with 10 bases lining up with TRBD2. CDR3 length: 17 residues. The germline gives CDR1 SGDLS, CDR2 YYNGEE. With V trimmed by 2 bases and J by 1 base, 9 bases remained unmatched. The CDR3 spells CASSVAGAGGVSYEQYF. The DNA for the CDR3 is TGTGCCAGCAGCGTCGCAGGAGCGGGAGGGGTTTCCTACGAGCAGTACTTC. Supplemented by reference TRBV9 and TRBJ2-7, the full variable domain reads DSGVTQTPKHLITATGQRVTLRCSPRSGDLSVYWYQQSLDQGLQFLIQYYNGEERAKGNILERFSAQQFPDLHSELNLSSLELGDSALYFCASSVAGAGGVSYEQYFGPGTRLTVT.

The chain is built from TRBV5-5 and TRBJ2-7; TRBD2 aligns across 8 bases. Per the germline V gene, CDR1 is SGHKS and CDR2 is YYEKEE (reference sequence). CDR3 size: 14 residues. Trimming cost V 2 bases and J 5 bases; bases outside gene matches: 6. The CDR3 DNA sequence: TGTGCCAGCAGCTTAGGACTAGCTCGCGACGAGCAGTACTTC. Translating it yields CASSLGLARDEQYF.

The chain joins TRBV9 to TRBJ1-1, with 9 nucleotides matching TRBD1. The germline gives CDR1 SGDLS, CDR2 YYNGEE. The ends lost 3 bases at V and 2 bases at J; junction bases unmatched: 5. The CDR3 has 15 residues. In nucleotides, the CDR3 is TGTGCCAGCAGCGGTGAGACAGGGGGTAACACTGAAGCTTTCTTT. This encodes CASSGETGGNTEAFF. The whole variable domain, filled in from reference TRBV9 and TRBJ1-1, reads DSGVTQTPKHLITATGQRVTLRCSPRSGDLSVYWYQQSLDQGLQFLIQYYNGEERAKGNILERFSAQQFPDLHSELNLSSLELGDSALYFCASSGETGGNTEAFFGQGTRLTVV.

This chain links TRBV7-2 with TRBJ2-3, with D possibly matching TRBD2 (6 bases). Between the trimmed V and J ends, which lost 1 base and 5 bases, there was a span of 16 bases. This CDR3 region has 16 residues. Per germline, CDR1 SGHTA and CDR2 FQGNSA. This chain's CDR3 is CASSLEGRERVDTQYF. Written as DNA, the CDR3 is TGTGCCAGCAGCTTAGAGGGACGGGAGCGGGTAGATACGCAGTATTTT.

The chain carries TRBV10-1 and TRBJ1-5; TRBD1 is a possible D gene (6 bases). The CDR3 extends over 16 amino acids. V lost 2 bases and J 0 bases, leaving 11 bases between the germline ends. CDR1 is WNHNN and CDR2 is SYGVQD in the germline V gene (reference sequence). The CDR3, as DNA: TGCGCCAGCAGTGAGGGGTCAGGGGATAGCAATCAGCCCCAGCATTTT. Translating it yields CASSEGSGDSNQPQHF.

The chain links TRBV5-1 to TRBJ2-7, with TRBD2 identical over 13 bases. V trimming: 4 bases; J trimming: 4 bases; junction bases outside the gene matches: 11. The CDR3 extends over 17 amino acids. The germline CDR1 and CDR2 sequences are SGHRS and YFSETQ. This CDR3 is CASSDGTSGTTPYEQYF. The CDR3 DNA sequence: TGCGCCAGCAGCGATGGGACTAGCGGGACGACTCCTTACGAGCAGTACTTC.

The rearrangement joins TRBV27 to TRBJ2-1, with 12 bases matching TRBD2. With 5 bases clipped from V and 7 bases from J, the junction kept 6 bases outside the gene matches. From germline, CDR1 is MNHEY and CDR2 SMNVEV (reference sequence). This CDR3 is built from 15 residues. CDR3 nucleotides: TGTGCCAGCAGTCCCGGACTAGCGGGGCGGAATGAGCAGTTCTTC. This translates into CASSPGLAGRNEQFF.

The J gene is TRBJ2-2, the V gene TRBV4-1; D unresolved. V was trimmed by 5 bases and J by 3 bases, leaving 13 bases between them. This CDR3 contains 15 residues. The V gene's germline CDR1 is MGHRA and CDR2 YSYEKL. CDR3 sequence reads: CASSSRLLDTGELFF. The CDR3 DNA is TGCGCCAGCAGCTCCAGGCTTTTGGACACCGGGGAGCTGTTTTTT.

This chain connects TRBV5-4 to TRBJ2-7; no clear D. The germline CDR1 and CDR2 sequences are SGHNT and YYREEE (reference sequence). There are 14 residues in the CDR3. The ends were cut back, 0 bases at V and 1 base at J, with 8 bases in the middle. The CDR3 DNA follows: TGTGCCAGCAGCTTGGACGGGTCATCCTACGAGCAGTACTTC. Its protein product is CASSLDGSSYEQYF.

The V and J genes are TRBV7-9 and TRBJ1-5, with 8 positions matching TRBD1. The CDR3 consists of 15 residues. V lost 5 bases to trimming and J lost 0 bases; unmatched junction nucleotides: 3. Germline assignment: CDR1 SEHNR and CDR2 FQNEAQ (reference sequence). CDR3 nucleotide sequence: TGTGCCAGCAGCCCTGGACAGGGTAGCAATCAGCCCCAGCATTTT. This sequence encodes CASSPGQGSNQPQHF.

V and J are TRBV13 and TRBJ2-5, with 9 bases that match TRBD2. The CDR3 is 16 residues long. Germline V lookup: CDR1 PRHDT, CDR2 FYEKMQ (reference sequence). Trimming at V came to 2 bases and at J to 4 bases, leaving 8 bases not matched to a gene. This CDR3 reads CASSLRGGRAIETQYF. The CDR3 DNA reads TGTGCCAGCAGCTTACGGGGCGGGAGGGCCATAGAGACCCAGTACTTC.

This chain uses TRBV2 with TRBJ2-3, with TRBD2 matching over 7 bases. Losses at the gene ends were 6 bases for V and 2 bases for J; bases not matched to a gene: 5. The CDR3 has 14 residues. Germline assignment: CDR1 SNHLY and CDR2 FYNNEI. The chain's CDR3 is CASSGGLNTDTQYF. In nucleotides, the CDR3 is TGTGCCAGCAGCGGGGGACTAAACACAGATACGCAGTATTTT.

CDR3 sequence: CASSYRDSSNQPQHF. The CDR3 DNA reads as TGTGCCAGCAGTTATCGGGACAGCTCTAATCAGCCCCAGCATTTT. This chain connects TRBV6-5 to TRBJ1-5, with 7 bases matching TRBD1. J gave up 4 bases and V 3 bases, and 6 bases lay outside the gene matches. The germline V gene has CDR1 MNHEY and CDR2 SVGAGI. CDR3 length: 15 residues.

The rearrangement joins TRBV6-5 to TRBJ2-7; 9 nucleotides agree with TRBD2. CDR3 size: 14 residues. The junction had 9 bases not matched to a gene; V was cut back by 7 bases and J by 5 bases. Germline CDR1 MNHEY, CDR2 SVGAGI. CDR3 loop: CASTTQREVDEQYF. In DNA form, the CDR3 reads TGTGCCAGCACTACCCAGCGGGAGGTCGACGAGCAGTACTTC.

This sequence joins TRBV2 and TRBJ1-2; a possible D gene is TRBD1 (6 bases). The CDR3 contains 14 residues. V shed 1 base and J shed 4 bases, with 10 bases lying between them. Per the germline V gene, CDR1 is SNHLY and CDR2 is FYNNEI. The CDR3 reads CASSEGSGAYGYTF. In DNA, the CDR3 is TGTGCCAGCAGTGAAGGGTCAGGGGCCTATGGCTACACCTTC.

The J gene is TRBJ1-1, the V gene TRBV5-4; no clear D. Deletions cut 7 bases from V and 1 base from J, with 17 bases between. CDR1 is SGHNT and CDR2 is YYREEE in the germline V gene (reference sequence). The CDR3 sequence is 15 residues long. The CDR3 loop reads CASSNTGVANTEAFF. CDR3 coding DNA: TGTGCCAGCTCGAATACCGGGGTCGCGAACACTGAAGCTTTCTTT.

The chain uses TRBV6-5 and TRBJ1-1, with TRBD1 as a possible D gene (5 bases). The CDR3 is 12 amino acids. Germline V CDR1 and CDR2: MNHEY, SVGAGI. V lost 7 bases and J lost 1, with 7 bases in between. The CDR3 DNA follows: TGTGCCAGCAAAAGGGGGAACACTGAAGCTTTCTTT. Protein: CASKRGNTEAFF.

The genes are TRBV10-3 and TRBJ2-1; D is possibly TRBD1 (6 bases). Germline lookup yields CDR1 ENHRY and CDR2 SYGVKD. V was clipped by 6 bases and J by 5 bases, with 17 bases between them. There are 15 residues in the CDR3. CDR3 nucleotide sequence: TGTGCCATCAGCCCGCAGGGGCGCGGGCACAATGAGCAGTTCTTC. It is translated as CAISPQGRGHNEQFF.

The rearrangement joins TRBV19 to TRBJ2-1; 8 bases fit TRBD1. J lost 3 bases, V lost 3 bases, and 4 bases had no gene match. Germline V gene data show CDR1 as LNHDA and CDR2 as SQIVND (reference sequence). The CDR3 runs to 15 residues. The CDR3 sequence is CASSIIGQGYNEQFF. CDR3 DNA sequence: TGTGCCAGTAGTATTATTGGACAGGGCTACAATGAGCAGTTCTTC.

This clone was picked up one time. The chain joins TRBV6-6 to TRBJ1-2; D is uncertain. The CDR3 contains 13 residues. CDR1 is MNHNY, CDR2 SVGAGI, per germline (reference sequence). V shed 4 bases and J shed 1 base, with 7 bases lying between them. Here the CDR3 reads CASSLTNNYGYTF. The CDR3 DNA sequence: TGTGCCAGCAGTTTGACAAATAACTATGGCTACACCTTC.

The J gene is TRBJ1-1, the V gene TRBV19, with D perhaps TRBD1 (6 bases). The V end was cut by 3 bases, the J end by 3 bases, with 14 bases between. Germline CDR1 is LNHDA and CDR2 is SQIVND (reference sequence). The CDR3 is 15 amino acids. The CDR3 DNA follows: TGTGCCAGTAGTATTCTGGGGGGCTCAGACACTGAAGCTTTCTTT. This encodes CASSILGGSDTEAFF.

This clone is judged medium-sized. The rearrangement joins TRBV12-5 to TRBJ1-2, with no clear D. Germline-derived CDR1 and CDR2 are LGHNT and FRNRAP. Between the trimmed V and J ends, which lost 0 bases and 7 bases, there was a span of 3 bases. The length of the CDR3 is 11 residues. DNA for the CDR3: TGTGCTAGTGGTTTGGTTGGTGGCTACACCTTC. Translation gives CASGLVGGYTF.

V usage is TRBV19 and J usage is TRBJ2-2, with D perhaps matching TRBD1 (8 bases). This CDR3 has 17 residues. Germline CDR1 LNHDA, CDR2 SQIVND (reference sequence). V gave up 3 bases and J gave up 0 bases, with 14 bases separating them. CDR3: CASSMREGQANTGELFF. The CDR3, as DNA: TGTGCCAGTAGTATGAGGGAGGGACAGGCGAACACCGGGGAGCTGTTTTTT.

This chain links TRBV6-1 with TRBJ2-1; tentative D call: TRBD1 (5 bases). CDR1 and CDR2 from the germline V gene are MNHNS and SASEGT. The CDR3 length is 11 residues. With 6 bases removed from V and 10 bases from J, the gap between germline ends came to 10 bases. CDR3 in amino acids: CASRYHREQFF. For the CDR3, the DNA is TGTGCCAGCAGATACCACAGGGAGCAGTTCTTC.

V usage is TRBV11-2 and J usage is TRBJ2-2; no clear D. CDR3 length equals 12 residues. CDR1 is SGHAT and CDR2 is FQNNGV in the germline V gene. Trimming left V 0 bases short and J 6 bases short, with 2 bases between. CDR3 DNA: TGTGCCAGCAGCTTAGACCCCGGGGAGCTGTTTTTT. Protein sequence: CASSLDPGELFF. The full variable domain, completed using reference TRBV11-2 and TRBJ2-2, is EAGVAQSPRYKIIEKRQSVAFWCNPISGHATLYWYQQILGQGPKLLIQFQNNGVVDDSQLPKDRFSAERLKGVDSTLKIQPAKLEDSAVYLCASSLDPGELFFGEGSRLTVL.

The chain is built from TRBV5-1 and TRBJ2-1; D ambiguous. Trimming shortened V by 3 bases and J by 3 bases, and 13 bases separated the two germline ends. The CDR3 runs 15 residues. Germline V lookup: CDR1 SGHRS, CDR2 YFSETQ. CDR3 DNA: TGCGCCAGCAGCTCTGACCGAGACCACTACAATGAGCAGTTCTTC. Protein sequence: CASSSDRDHYNEQFF. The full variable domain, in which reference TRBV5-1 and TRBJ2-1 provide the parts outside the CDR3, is KAGVTQTPRYLIKTRGQQVTLSCSPISGHRSVSWYQQTPGQGLQFLFEYFSETQRNKGNFPGRFSGRQFSNSRSEMNVSTLELGDSALYLCASSSDRDHYNEQFFGPGTRLTVL.

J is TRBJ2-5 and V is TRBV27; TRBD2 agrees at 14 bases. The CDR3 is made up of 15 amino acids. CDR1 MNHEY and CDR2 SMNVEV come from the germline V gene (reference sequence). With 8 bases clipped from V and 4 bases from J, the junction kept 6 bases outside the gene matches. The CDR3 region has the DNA TGTGCCAGCTCTGCCGGGACTAGCGGGAGAGAGACCCAGTACTTC. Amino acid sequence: CASSAGTSGRETQYF.